The clone carrying this TCR beta chain was seen just once. Profiled with immunoSEQ multiplex PCR; TCRdb holds only in-frame clones, not every one. Among almost 20,000 clones listed, approximately 90% were seen once. This record comes from a study of T cell changes during pregnancy in multiple sclerosis. J lost 5 bases, V lost 0 bases, and 4 bases had no gene match. The germline gives CDR1 SGHRS, CDR2 YFSETQ. The CDR3 is made up of 15 amino acids. This TCR was recovered from a female donor in good health, enrolled as a control in a pregnancy study. The material sequenced was CD8+ T cells from peripheral blood mononuclear cells, taken in the second trimester of pregnancy. The chain links TRBV5-1 to TRBJ2-1; 8 nucleotides agree with TRBD2. CDR3 residues: CASSLVSGENNEQFF. CDR3 nucleotide sequence: TGCGCCAGCAGCTTGGTTAGCGGGGAGAACAATGAGCAGTTCTTC.